Below are 22 T cell receptor beta chains sequenced from a single sample in a study of glioma-infiltrating T cells. Amplification of TCR alpha and beta CDR3 regions from RNA used iRepertoire nested multiplex PCR. TCRdb fed the multiplex PCR reads into MiXCR, producing one record per CDR3 protein. The sample shows about 200,000 distinct CDR3 sequences, 32% of them seen only once. Sequenced sample: glioma tissue, nonneoplastic brain tissue, or PBMCs (not recorded which). The receptors derive from a human donor with low-grade glioma or glioblastoma, undergoing nonglioma brain surgery, or in good health (not recorded which).

A note on this clonotype: Here the CDR3 omits its conserved ending phenylalanine or tryptophan, so a read error is the likely source. The rearrangement joins TRBV6-2 or TRBV6-3 to TRBJ2-7; a weak D match, TRBD2 (5 bases). Germline V gene sequence: CDR1 MNHEY, CDR2 SVGEGT. V lost 6 bases, J lost 6 bases, and 21 bases lay in between. The CDR3 has 15 amino acids. The CDR3 loop reads CASSLVVGAGREQYL. The CDR3 bases are TGTGCCAGCAGCCTTGTCGTGGGCGCGGGCCGCGAGCAGTACCTC.

Of note for this clonotype: This may come from a read error, since a much larger clone is one base off. The chain is built from TRBV7-9 and TRBJ2-3; no clear D. This CDR3 has 12 amino acids. Germline V gives CDR1 SEHNR, CDR2 FQNEAQ (reference sequence). V shed 4 bases and J shed 7 bases, with 9 bases lying between them. The DNA for the CDR3 is TGTGCCAGCAGCTCTCTGAAGTATACGCAGTATTTT. Translation: CASSSLKYTQYF. Looking up the rest from reference TRBV7-9 and TRBJ2-3 gives the full variable domain: DTGVSQNPRHKITKRGQNVTFRCDPISEHNRLYWYRQTLGQGPEFLTYFQNEAQLEKSRLLSDRFSAERPKGSFSTLEIQRTEQGDSAMYLCASSSLKYTQYFGPGTRLTVL.

In this sample, this clonotype turned up many times. V is TRBV12-3 or TRBV12-4 and J is TRBJ1-1, with D unresolved. The CDR3 has 14 residues. V dropped 7 bases and J dropped 0 bases, with 12 bases sitting between them. CDR3 nucleotides: TGTGCCAGCACCCCGGGAGAATTGAACACTGAAGCTTTCTTT. Amino acids: CASTPGELNTEAFF.

This clonotype was counted only a few times. One base away lies a much larger clone, so this may be a sequencing read error. The chain links TRBV28 to TRBJ1-5; D gene unclear. Germline-derived CDR1 and CDR2 are MDHEN and SYDVKM. The CDR3 covers 12 residues. Trimming left V 2 bases short and J 9 bases short, with 8 bases between. CDR3 nucleotides: TGTGCCAGCAGTTTACGGAACTTGCCCCAGCATTTT. It specifies CASSLRNLPQHF.

This clonotype has just a few counts. V is TRBV12-3 or TRBV12-4 and J is TRBJ2-7, with D unresolved. The CDR3 runs 14 residues. V lost 3 bases and J 2 bases, leaving 11 bases between the germline ends. The CDR3 DNA is TGTGCCAGCAGTTTGCACAGAAATCCCTACGAGCAGTACTTC. Amino acid sequence: CASSLHRNPYEQYF.

This clonotype was seen at least ten times. This chain uses TRBV5-1 with TRBJ2-3; D perhaps matches TRBD2 (6 bases). The CDR3 extends over 15 amino acids. Trimming removed 0 bases at V and 3 bases at J, with 11 bases between. Germline V gene lookup returns CDR1 SGHRS and CDR2 YFSETQ. The CDR3 bases are TGCGCCAGCAGCTTGGACGGGGGACGAACAGATACGCAGTATTTT. Translating gives CASSLDGGRTDTQYF.

Points on this clonotype: This may arise from a read error, as a much more abundant clone is one base away. The chain has TRBV7-2 and TRBJ2-5, with D possibly called TRBD1 or TRBD2 (5 bases each). In germline, CDR1 is SGHTA, CDR2 FQGNSA. This CDR3 has 14 amino acids. This CDR3 is CASSLGDGQEAQYF. Here the CDR3 DNA reads TGTGCCAGCAGCTTAGGGGACGGTCAAGAGGCCCAGTACTTC.

This clonotype was detected many times. The gene calls are TRBV6-1 and TRBJ2-3; D may be TRBD2 (5 bases). The V and J ends lost 5 bases and 2 bases respectively, with 17 bases between them. Germline V gives CDR1 MNHNS, CDR2 SASEGT. This CDR3 contains 16 residues. CDR3 amino acids: CASSYRGLEVTDTQYF. In nucleotides, the CDR3 is TGTGCCAGCAGTTATAGAGGGCTAGAAGTCACAGATACGCAGTATTTT.

In its sample, this clonotype was seen many times. This chain joins TRBV28 and TRBJ1-2; a weak D match, TRBD1 (5 bases). The length of the CDR3 is 12 residues. Trimming took off 10 bases at V and 5 bases at J, with 14 bases between the two ends. Per the germline V gene, CDR1 is MDHEN and CDR2 is SYDVKM. The CDR3 nucleotides read TGTGCCACCAGAACAGGCTCTTATGGCTACACCTTC. Protein: CATRTGSYGYTF.

To note about this clonotype: This CDR3 fails to terminate in the conserved phenylalanine or tryptophan, so it likely reflects a read error. The CDR3: CASSLSGTSGVDEQFI. CDR3 DNA: TGTGCCAGCAGTCTATCGGGGACTAGCGGGGTGGATGAGCAGTTCATC. V usage is TRBV27 and J usage is TRBJ2-1; 13 bases fit TRBD2. This CDR3 has 16 amino acids. Germline CDR1 is MNHEY and CDR2 is SMNVEV (reference sequence).

The table lists this clonotype with many counts. This chain connects TRBV7-2 to TRBJ2-1; D may be TRBD2 (6 bases). The V gene's germline CDR1 is SGHTA and CDR2 FQGNSA. Trimming left V 2 bases short and J 10 bases short, with 21 bases between. The CDR3 is 16 residues long. This chain's CDR3 is CASSLSRTTRSLEQFF. CDR3 sequence (DNA): TGTGCCAGCAGCTTAAGCCGGACTACAAGGAGTTTGGAGCAGTTCTTC.

This chain connects TRBV2 to TRBJ2-3; tentatively, D is TRBD1 (6 bases). The CDR3 runs to 15 residues. Germline-derived CDR1 and CDR2 are SNHLY and FYNNEI. V was clipped by 1 base and J by 0 bases, with 8 bases between them. Here the CDR3 reads CASSEGQGSTDTQYF. The CDR3 region has the DNA TGTGCCAGCAGTGAAGGGCAGGGGAGCACAGATACGCAGTATTTT. Variable domain in full (rest from reference TRBV2 and TRBJ2-3): EPEVTQTPSHQVTQMGQEVILRCVPISNHLYFYWYRQILGQKVEFLVSFYNNEISEKSEIFDDQFSVERPDGSNFTLKIRSTKLEDSAMYFCASSEGQGSTDTQYFGPGTRLTVL.

This clonotype has a count of ten or more. The chain couples TRBV7-2 to TRBJ2-3; 9 bases agree with TRBD2. Looked up from germline, CDR1 is SGHTA and CDR2 is FQGNSA. V shed 3 bases and J 0 bases; nucleotides not matched to a gene: 1. The CDR3 spans 15 residues. CDR3 in amino acids: CASSFSGRSTDTQYF. For the CDR3, the DNA is TGTGCCAGCAGCTTCAGCGGGAGGAGCACAGATACGCAGTATTTT.

This chain uses TRBV7-9 with TRBJ1-1, with D possibly matching TRBD1 (5 bases). The CDR3 totals 13 residues. The germline gives CDR1 SEHNR, CDR2 FQNEAQ (reference sequence). V lost 0 bases and J lost 6, with 8 bases in between. In DNA, the CDR3 is TGTGCCAGCAGCTTAGCCGGGACTTCTGAAGCTTTCTTT. Encoded protein: CASSLAGTSEAFF.

The table lists this clonotype with many counts. J is TRBJ2-3 and V is TRBV7-9; D gene unclear. The CDR3 length is 16 residues. The V end lost 5 bases, the J end lost 0 bases, and 15 bases lay between the germline ends. Germline V gene lookup returns CDR1 SEHNR and CDR2 FQNEAQ (reference sequence). DNA for the CDR3: TGTGCCAGCAGCCAACCTCTTGATGGCAGCACAGATACGCAGTATTTT. Protein sequence: CASSQPLDGSTDTQYF.

Regarding this clonotype: A read error may be the cause here, since a much bigger clone is one base away. This likely comes from a read error, as the CDR3 has no conserved phenylalanine or tryptophan at its end. The chain combines TRBV10-3 with TRBJ2-7; D is ambiguous. V lost 2 bases, J lost 4 bases, and 15 bases lay in between. Germline V CDR1 and CDR2: ENHRY, SYGVKD. The CDR3 runs to 15 residues. CDR3 coding DNA: TGTGCCATCAGTGAGACCACCAATCTAGTGTACGAGCAGTACTCC. Protein sequence: CAISETTNLVYEQYS.

Concerning this clonotype itself: An end of the junction does not agree with germline; a read error may underlie this. The rearrangement links TRBV28 to TRBJ2-1, with 10 positions matching TRBD2. From germline, CDR1 is MDHEN and CDR2 SYDVKM. CDR3 length: 16 amino acids. CDR3 DNA sequence: TGTTCCAGCATTTCCCCCCTAGCGGGAGTAGGCAATGAGCAGTTCTTC. This encodes CSSISPLAGVGNEQFF. The whole variable domain, remainder taken from reference TRBV28 and TRBJ2-1, is DVKVTQSSRYLVKRTGEKVFLECVQDMDHENMFWYRQDPGLGLRLIYFSYDVKMKEKGDIPEGYSVSREKKERFSLILESASTNQTSMYLCSSISPLAGVGNEQFFGPGTRLTVL.

This clonotype was detected many times. The chain links TRBV6-1 to TRBJ2-1, with TRBD2 identical over 7 bases. The germline V gene encodes CDR1 MNHNS and CDR2 SASEGT. This CDR3 is built from 15 residues. The V segment lost 7 bases and the J segment 7 bases; nucleotides outside the gene matches: 13. The CDR3 nucleotides read TGTGCCAGCACCCAAGGGAGCGGGATCGATAATGAGCAGTTCTTC. This encodes CASTQGSGIDNEQFF.

The CDR3: CASSIGPMGGREQYF. As DNA, the CDR3 is TGTGCCAGCAGCATCGGGCCAATGGGGGGGCGGGAGCAGTACTTC. This chain uses TRBV9 with TRBJ2-7; D is possibly TRBD2 (7 bases). Deletions cut 4 bases from V and 7 bases from J, with 21 bases between. Germline CDR1 reads SGDLS; CDR2 reads YYNGEE. This CDR3 region has 15 residues. Full variable domain (rest looked up from reference TRBV9 and TRBJ2-7): DSGVTQTPKHLITATGQRVTLRCSPRSGDLSVYWYQQSLDQGLQFLIQYYNGEERAKGNILERFSAQQFPDLHSELNLSSLELGDSALYFCASSIGPMGGREQYFGPGTRLTVT.

This clonotype came up many times. The gene calls are TRBV6-2 or TRBV6-3 and TRBJ2-1; 11 nucleotides line up with TRBD2. CDR1 is MNHEY and CDR2 is SVGEGT in the germline V gene. The CDR3 runs 16 residues. V dropped 1 base and J dropped 8; count of bases not matched to a gene: 7. The CDR3 DNA follows: TGTGCCAGCAGTTACTATAGCGGGAGGGCCGCGGATGAGCAGTTCTTC. It encodes CASSYYSGRAADEQFF.

The rearrangement links TRBV13 to TRBJ2-3; D is ambiguous. Germline V CDR1 and CDR2: PRHDT, FYEKMQ (reference sequence). This CDR3 region has 15 residues. V shed 5 bases and J shed 5 bases, with 17 bases lying between them. This chain's CDR3 is CASSPRRTLGDTQYF. The CDR3 DNA reads TGTGCCAGCAGCCCTCGACGGACCCTGGGAGATACGCAGTATTTT.

The gene calls are TRBV4-1 and TRBJ2-3, with 7 bases that match TRBD2. The CDR3 covers 16 residues. Trimming took 4 bases from V and 0 from J; bases not matched to a gene: 7. Germline CDR1 reads MGHRA; CDR2 reads YSYEKL. CDR3 residues: CASSPKTSLSTDTQYF. The CDR3 DNA sequence: TGCGCCAGCAGCCCTAAGACTAGCTTAAGCACAGATACGCAGTATTTT.